The 29 T cell receptor beta chains listed next were all sequenced from one sample in a study of technical replicates of blood from a handful of donors. Clones were read by immunoSEQ multiplex PCR, and TCRdb kept only the in-frame ones, dropping some. The sample yields tens of thousands of clones, roughly 94% seen once. The sample consisted of T cells isolated from PBMCs. The receptors derive from a human donor in good health.

This chain links TRBV7-9 with TRBJ1-4; perhaps TRBD1 as D (6 bases). This CDR3 region has 17 residues. The V and J ends lost 4 bases and 8 bases respectively, with 23 bases between them. Germline values: CDR1 SEHNR, CDR2 FQNEAQ (reference sequence). CDR3 nucleotide sequence: TGTGCCAGCAGCTCGACCACGGGGGAGGGGGGCCGAGAAAAACTGTTTTTT. Amino acids: CASSSTTGEGGREKLFF.

The chain has TRBV15 and TRBJ2-5, with 10 bases aligning to TRBD2. Germline V CDR1 and CDR2: LNHNV, YYDKDF (reference sequence). Trimming at V came to 0 bases and at J to 4 bases, leaving 5 bases not matched to a gene. CDR3 length equals 16 residues. The CDR3 DNA reads TGTGCCACCAGCAGAGATAAAGCGGGAGGGCTAGAGACCCAGTACTTC. This encodes CATSRDKAGGLETQYF.

The chain links TRBV7-6 to TRBJ2-7; no clear D gene. The germline CDR1 and CDR2 sequences are SGHVS and FNYEAQ. The CDR3 consists of 15 residues. V gave up 0 bases and J gave up 0 bases, with 9 bases separating them. DNA for the CDR3: TGTGCCAGCAGCTTAGCGCCAGCAGGCTCCTACGAGCAGTACTTC. Amino acid sequence: CASSLAPAGSYEQYF.

This clone was seen only once. V and J are TRBV7-2 and TRBJ2-1; D might be TRBD2 (6 bases). Germline V gives CDR1 SGHTA, CDR2 FQGNSA. The V gene lost 4 bases and the J gene lost 1 base, with 11 bases spanning the gap. The CDR3 is 15 amino acids. The CDR3 bases are TGTGCCAGCAGCTCCGCCCGGGGGTCCTACAATGAGCAGTTCTTC. Translated: CASSSARGSYNEQFF.

The chain is built from TRBV2 and TRBJ2-1, with D perhaps TRBD2 (5 bases). The V end was cut by 4 bases, the J end by 0 bases, with 10 bases between. This CDR3 comprises 15 residues. Looked up from germline, CDR1 is SNHLY and CDR2 is FYNNEI. CDR3 DNA: TGTGCCAGCAGTGCATCGGGGAGCTCCTACAATGAGCAGTTCTTC. This gives the protein CASSASGSSYNEQFF.

This clone appeared a single time. The genes are TRBV10-3 and TRBJ2-5, with D unresolved. The length of the CDR3 is 11 residues. V was cut by 3 bases and J by 5 bases, with 4 bases left in between. Germline lookup yields CDR1 ENHRY and CDR2 SYGVKD. CDR3 residues: CAISDLETQYF. The CDR3 DNA reads as TGTGCCATCAGTGACTTGGAGACCCAGTACTTC.

V is TRBV7-2 and J is TRBJ1-4; the match to TRBD1 covers 8 bases. The CDR3 has 15 residues. The junction had 7 bases not matched to a gene; V was cut back by 3 bases and J by 7 bases. Germline values: CDR1 SGHTA, CDR2 FQGNSA. This chain's CDR3 is CASSLRTGSSEKLFF. In DNA form, the CDR3 reads TGTGCCAGCAGCTTGCGGACAGGGTCGAGTGAAAAACTGTTTTTT.

The V gene is TRBV6-5, the J gene TRBJ2-3, with 7 bases matching TRBD2. From germline, CDR1 is MNHEY and CDR2 SVGAGI. CDR3 length: 14 amino acids. Trimming removed 0 bases from V and 6 bases from J; junction bases left unmatched: 3. The CDR3 region is CASSYSGGGDTQYF. The CDR3 DNA sequence: TGTGCCAGCAGTTACTCTGGGGGAGGGGATACGCAGTATTTT.

The chain carries TRBV19 and TRBJ1-5; 8 positions agree with TRBD1. CDR3 size: 15 residues. J gave up 5 bases and V 8 bases, and 11 bases lay outside the gene matches. From germline, CDR1 is LNHDA and CDR2 SQIVND (reference sequence). CDR3: CASLAVAGGYQPQHF. CDR3 sequence (DNA): TGTGCCAGTCTGGCCGTGGCAGGGGGCTATCAGCCCCAGCATTTT.

The chain links TRBV5-6 to TRBJ1-2; TRBD1 is a possible D gene (5 bases). CDR1 is SGHDT and CDR2 is YYEEEE in the germline V gene. This CDR3 region has 15 residues. Trimming cost V 0 bases and J 5 bases, with 14 bases left between them. The CDR3 bases are TGTGCCAGCAGCTTGGGGGGCAGGGATAGTTATGGCTACACCTTC. It yields the protein CASSLGGRDSYGYTF.

The J gene is TRBJ1-5, the V gene TRBV6-5; D uncertain. V was pared by 3 bases and J by 3 bases, with 15 bases between. Germline V gene lookup returns CDR1 MNHEY and CDR2 SVGAGI. This CDR3 is built from 16 residues. The CDR3 nucleotides are TGTGCCAGCAGTTATTTCGGGAGTAGTCACAATCAGCCCCAGCATTTT. Its protein product is CASSYFGSSHNQPQHF.

The gene calls are TRBV9 and TRBJ2-1, with 9 bases identical to TRBD2. The CDR3 is 15 amino acids. The trim removed 5 bases at V and 6 bases at J, leaving 9 bases unmatched. Germline V gene data show CDR1 as SGDLS and CDR2 as YYNGEE. The CDR3 spells CASRDLAGVTNEQFF. For the CDR3, the DNA is TGTGCCAGCAGGGATTTAGCGGGAGTAACCAATGAGCAGTTCTTC.

CDR3: CSVEDLRDGYTF. DNA of the CDR3: TGCAGCGTTGAAGATCTCAGGGATGGCTACACCTTC. The chain combines TRBV29-1 with TRBJ1-2; D possibly corresponds to TRBD1 (5 bases). The length of the CDR3 is 12 residues. Germline-derived CDR1 and CDR2 are SQVTM and ANQGSEA. V was trimmed by 0 bases and J by 6 bases, leaving 8 bases between them.

The chain links TRBV9 to TRBJ2-7; 7 bases map to TRBD2. Germline V gene lookup returns CDR1 SGDLS and CDR2 YYNGEE. The CDR3 totals 15 residues. After removal of 2 bases from V and 3 bases from J, the junction contained 8 bases not matched to a gene. The CDR3 region is CASSVGTTIYYEQYF. The CDR3 coding sequence is TGTGCCAGCAGCGTTGGGACTACTATCTACTACGAGCAGTACTTC.

This chain links TRBV27 with TRBJ1-2; D is undetermined. CDR1 and CDR2 (germline): MNHEY, SMNVEV (reference sequence). Trimming pared 5 bases from V and 5 bases from J, leaving 12 bases between. The CDR3 runs 13 residues. CDR3 nucleotide sequence: TGTGCCAGCAGTCCAAATCCGGGGTATGGCTACACCTTC. This gives the protein CASSPNPGYGYTF.

The chain recombines TRBV19 with TRBJ2-5; TRBD2 matches 13 bases. J lost 0 bases, V lost 5 bases, and 3 bases had no gene match. In germline, CDR1 is LNHDA, CDR2 SQIVND (reference sequence). This CDR3 is built from 16 residues. CDR3 coding DNA: TGTGCCAGTAGTTCCGGACTAGCGGGAGACCAAGAGACCCAGTACTTC. It codes for CASSSGLAGDQETQYF. Complete variable domain (other parts from reference TRBV19 and TRBJ2-5): DGGITQSPKYLFRKEGQNVTLSCEQNLNHDAMYWYRQDPGQGLRLIYYSQIVNDFQKGDIAEGYSVSREKKESFPLTVTSAQKNPTAFYLCASSSGLAGDQETQYFGPGTRLLVL.

J is TRBJ2-7 and V is TRBV13; 13 positions agree with TRBD2. This CDR3 has 16 amino acids. Trimming at V came to 4 bases and at J to 2 bases, leaving 5 bases not matched to a gene. The V gene's germline CDR1 is PRHDT and CDR2 FYEKMQ (reference sequence). In DNA, the CDR3 is TGTGCCAGCAGCTACGGACTAGCGGGGGAGACCTACGAGCAGTACTTC. This translates into CASSYGLAGETYEQYF.

This clone was seen a single time. This rearrangement joins TRBV11-2 to TRBJ1-2; perhaps TRBD1 as D (5 bases). Trimming stripped 3 bases from V and 5 bases from J, with 13 bases between. The CDR3 totals 14 residues. The germline gives CDR1 SGHAT, CDR2 FQNNGV. The chain's CDR3 is CASSLGRQFYGYTF. In DNA, the CDR3 is TGTGCCAGCAGCTTGGGGCGACAGTTTTATGGCTACACCTTC.

The chain uses TRBV5-6 and TRBJ2-5, with 7 bases fitting TRBD1. The CDR3 is made up of 14 amino acids. J lost 7 bases, V lost 0 bases, and 6 bases had no gene match. The germline CDR1 and CDR2 sequences are SGHDT and YYEEEE. The CDR3 DNA follows: TGTGCCAGCAGCTTGGGAACAGGGGTGGGGACCCAGTACTTC. It codes for CASSLGTGVGTQYF.

The CDR3 DNA follows: TGTGCCAGCAGCCAGGGTACAGACAATGAGCAGTTCTTC. This sequence encodes CASSQGTDNEQFF. The rearrangement joins TRBV14 to TRBJ2-1; D is undetermined. CDR1 and CDR2 (germline): SGHDN, FVKESK. This CDR3 is 13 amino acids long. V was trimmed by 3 bases and J by 5 bases, leaving 8 bases between them.

The rearrangement uses TRBV28 and TRBJ2-3; the match to TRBD2 covers 9 bases. The V segment lost 4 bases and the J segment 0 bases; nucleotides outside the gene matches: 8. CDR1 and CDR2 from the germline V gene are MDHEN and SYDVKM. The CDR3 extends over 17 amino acids. CDR3 amino acids: CASSSVPSGVSTDTQYF. The CDR3 DNA sequence: TGTGCCAGCAGTTCAGTGCCTAGCGGGGTTAGCACAGATACGCAGTATTTT.

The rearrangement links TRBV29-1 to TRBJ2-1; D possibly corresponds to TRBD2 (5 bases). Germline V gene lookup returns CDR1 SQVTM and CDR2 ANQGSEA. The length of the CDR3 is 13 residues. V shed 3 bases and J shed 6 bases, with 12 bases lying between them. The CDR3 here is CSVDPGKRNEQFF. In nucleotides, the CDR3 is TGCAGCGTTGACCCCGGGAAGCGCAATGAGCAGTTCTTC.

The genes are TRBV27 and TRBJ1-5, with a tentative D call TRBD1 (6 bases). CDR1 is MNHEY and CDR2 is SMNVEV in the germline V gene (reference sequence). V dropped 3 bases and J dropped 4 bases, with 10 bases sitting between them. This CDR3 has 14 amino acids. The CDR3 loop is CASSLGGANQPQHF. The CDR3 DNA reads as TGTGCCAGCAGTTTGGGGGGGGCAAATCAGCCCCAGCATTTT.

The J gene is TRBJ1-3, the V gene TRBV27, with 7 bases that match TRBD1. The CDR3 has 16 amino acids. Germline V lookup: CDR1 MNHEY, CDR2 SMNVEV (reference sequence). The trim removed 7 bases at V and 0 bases at J, leaving 9 bases unmatched. The CDR3 coding sequence is TGTGCCAGCAACTACCTCGGGGACAGCTCTGGAAACACCATATATTTT. Translating it yields CASNYLGDSSGNTIYF.

The rearrangement joins TRBV7-8 to TRBJ2-7; D uncertain. Trimming removed 2 bases from V and 2 bases from J, with 7 bases in between. This CDR3 comprises 13 residues. Per germline, CDR1 SGHVS and CDR2 FQNEAQ. Here the CDR3 reads CASSLRPAYEQYF. The CDR3 bases are TGTGCCAGCAGCTTACGTCCAGCCTACGAGCAGTACTTC. The full variable domain, completed using reference TRBV7-8 and TRBJ2-7, is GAGVSQSPRYKVAKRGQDVALRCDPISGHVSLFWYQQALGQGPEFLTYFQNEAQLDKSGLPSDRFFAERPEGSVSTLKIQRTQQEDSAVYLCASSLRPAYEQYFGPGTRLTVT.

V and J are TRBV5-1 and TRBJ2-5; no definite D call. CDR1 is SGHRS, CDR2 YFSETQ, per germline. V was cut by 2 bases and J by 0 bases, with 8 bases left in between. The CDR3 is 14 amino acids. The CDR3 DNA is TGCGCCAGCAGCTTTTCTTCGTACCAAGAGACCCAGTACTTC. Its translation: CASSFSSYQETQYF.

J is TRBJ2-5 and V is TRBV9, with 11 bases that match TRBD2. The CDR3 spans 16 residues. After removal of 0 bases from V and 5 bases from J, the junction contained 6 bases not matched to a gene. CDR1 SGDLS and CDR2 YYNGEE come from the germline V gene. This CDR3 is CASSVAGTSGWETQYF. The DNA of the CDR3 is TGTGCCAGCAGCGTAGCTGGGACTAGCGGTTGGGAGACCCAGTACTTC.

The rearrangement joins TRBV25-1 to TRBJ2-5; D might be TRBD2 (6 bases). The germline V gene encodes CDR1 MGHDK and CDR2 SYGVNS. The CDR3 extends over 12 amino acids. V was cut by 10 bases and J by 6 bases, with 15 bases left in between. The CDR3 loop is CATYNGGKTQYF. CDR3 DNA: TGTGCCACCTACAACGGGGGTAAGACCCAGTACTTC.

V gene TRBV19 combines with J gene TRBJ1-4, with 7 bases that match TRBD1. The CDR3 is 14 amino acids. Germline V lookup: CDR1 LNHDA, CDR2 SQIVND (reference sequence). The V gene end was trimmed by 6 bases and the J gene end by 6 bases; junction bases not matched to a gene: 7. In DNA, the CDR3 is TGTGCCAGTAGGCCTACAGGGGTGGATGAAAAACTGTTTTTT. Protein: CASRPTGVDEKLFF.